The rows below give T cell receptor beta chains drawn from one sample of a study of OX40 agonist ivuxolimab in advanced cancers. Method: immunoSEQ multiplex PCR; TCRdb's copy keeps in-frame clones and lacks some. The repertoire holds tens of thousands of clones, about 90% seen once, with 14% in the top ten. The material sequenced was CD4+ or CD8+ T cells sorted from blood, taken in a trial of the OX40 agonist ivuxolimab. These receptors were collected from an adult with an advanced solid tumor such as melanoma, head and neck, liver or kidney cancer. Each CDR3 is given with its conserved first and last residue. A D gene is named only where the DNA matches it firmly. Where a row states a size, it is once, few, many or the class of an expanded clone; other rows omit it.

J | D | length | V | size | DNA | CDR3
TRBJ2-7 | TRBD2 | 13 | TRBV29-1 | few | TGCAGCGTTGATAGCGGGAGAGGCTACGAGCAGTACTTC | CSVDSGRGYEQYF
TRBJ2-1 | - | 16 | TRBV7-2 | - | TGTGCCAGCAGCTTCTTACCTCGGGGCCCCTACAATGAGCAGTTCTTC | CASSFLPRGPYNEQFF
TRBJ2-7 | TRBD2 | 14 | TRBV7-3 | - | TGTGCCAGCAGCTTAGAGGGAGGGCCGGGGAGGCAGTACTTC | CASSLEGGPGRQYF
TRBJ2-7 | - | 14 | TRBV6-5 | - | TGTGCCAGCAATCAGCGATCCAGCGCCTACGAGCAGTACTTC | CASNQRSSAYEQYF
TRBJ1-1 | - | 15 | TRBV18 | - | TGTGCCAGCTCACCAAAGCGTCCGGGGAACACTGAAGCTTTCTTT | CASSPKRPGNTEAFF
TRBJ2-3 | - | 17 | TRBV5-5 | - | TGTGCCAGCAGCTTGATCCCGGGGGCGAAATTTGGGGATACGCAGTATTTT | CASSLIPGAKFGDTQYF
TRBJ2-7 | TRBD1 | 12 | TRBV2 | - | TGTGCCAGAGGACAGGGCGCCTACGAGCAGTACTTC | CARGQGAYEQYF
TRBJ2-7 | TRBD2 | 14 | TRBV5-1 | - | TGCGCCAGCAGCTTAGGGCGGGAGCGCTACGAGCAGTACTTC | CASSLGRERYEQYF
TRBJ2-2 | - | 13 | TRBV27 | - | TGTGCCAGCAGTACCAGGACAGCCGGGGAGCTGTTTTTT | CASSTRTAGELFF
TRBJ2-5 | TRBD1 | 17 | TRBV11-3 | once | TGTGCCAGCAGCCTCCAGGACAGGGTGCTTTTCCAAGAGACCCAGTACTTC | CASSLQDRVLFQETQYF
TRBJ2-5 | - | 12 | TRBV29-1 | - | TGCAGCGTTGAGGTTAGTCAAGAGACCCAGTACTTC | CSVEVSQETQYF
TRBJ2-1 | TRBD2 | 17 | TRBV5-1 | - | TGCGCCAGCAGCTTGTGGGGGACTAGCGGGAGGTCCAATGAGCAGTTCTTC | CASSLWGTSGRSNEQFF
TRBJ2-7 | TRBD2 | 14 | TRBV5-1 | - | TGCGCCAGCAACGTCGGCGGGAGCTCCTACGAGCAGTACTTC | CASNVGGSSYEQYF
TRBJ1-4 | - | 13 | TRBV7-2 | once | TGTGCCAGCAGCTTGGGGGGAAATGAAAAACTGTTTTTT | CASSLGGNEKLFF
TRBJ2-2 | - | 13 | TRBV4-1 | - | TGCGCCAGCAGCCAGATTAACACCGGGGAGCTGTTTTTT | CASSQINTGELFF
TRBJ2-1 | TRBD2 | 15 | TRBV7-2 | - | TGTGCCAGCAGCTTAGCGACTAGCCCCTACAATGAGCAGTTCTTC | CASSLATSPYNEQFF
TRBJ1-4 | TRBD1 | 17 | TRBV4-1 | - | TGCGCCAGCAGCCAACCGGGACAGGGATACATTAATGAAAAACTGTTTTTT | CASSQPGQGYINEKLFF
TRBJ2-2 | - | 16 | TRBV7-2 | - | TGTGCCAGCAGCTTCCATGGACGGTTTGACACCGGGGAGCTGTTTTTT | CASSFHGRFDTGELFF
TRBJ1-2 | - | 14 | TRBV7-2 | - | TGTGCCAGCAGCCCCTTGGGGGGTAGGGGTGGCTACACCTTC | CASSPLGGRGGYTF
TRBJ2-6 | - | 18 | TRBV18 | - | TGTGCCAGCTCACCCACGCACAGTTTGAGCTCTGGGGCCAACGTCCTGACTTTC | CASSPTHSLSSGANVLTF
TRBJ1-5 | - | 13 | TRBV6-5 | once | TGTGCCACGTCCGAGGATAGCAATCAGCCCCAGCATTTT | CATSEDSNQPQHF
TRBJ1-2 | - | 12 | TRBV28 | once | TGTGCCAGCAGTTTAAGGGATGGAGGCTACACCTTC | CASSLRDGGYTF
TRBJ1-1 | TRBD1 | 14 | TRBV27 | - | TGTGCCAGCAGTTTCGCAGGGGGGAACACTGAAGCTTTCTTT | CASSFAGGNTEAFF
TRBJ1-2 | TRBD1 | 14 | TRBV25-1 | - | TGTGCCAGCTCCGGGACAGGGGTTTACTATGGCTACACCTTC | CASSGTGVYYGYTF
TRBJ2-1 | TRBD2 | 16 | TRBV5-4 | - | TGTGCCAGCAGCTTGGCGGCGGGAGGGCCTTCAAATGAGCAGTTCTTC | CASSLAAGGPSNEQFF
TRBJ2-1 | TRBD2 | 16 | TRBV4-3 | - | TGCGCCAGCAGCCAAGGAAGCGGGGGGGGTACCAATGAGCAGTTCTTC | CASSQGSGGGTNEQFF
TRBJ1-4 | - | 15 | TRBV5-1 | - | TGCGCCAGCAGTCGGCGTTCAGAACGGTCTGAAAAACTGTTTTTT | CASSRRSERSEKLFF
TRBJ2-1 | TRBD2 | 17 | TRBV11-2 | - | TGTGCCAGCAGCTTCGTCGGGGGGACTAGCGTGCCGGATGAGCAGTTCTTC | CASSFVGGTSVPDEQFF
TRBJ2-5 | - | 13 | TRBV7-3 | - | TGTGCCAGCAGCTTCTCCGGGAAAGAGACCCAGTACTTC | CASSFSGKETQYF
TRBJ2-7 | TRBD2 | 15 | TRBV7-8 | - | TGTGCCAGCACCCCTGGCAGCGGGGGGCCCCGCGAGCAGTACTTC | CASTPGSGGPREQYF
TRBJ2-6 | - | 19 | TRBV21-1 | - | TGTGCCAGCAGCAAAGAGGAAAGGTTGAGAAACTCTGGGGCCAACGTCCTGACTTTC | CASSKEERLRNSGANVLTF
TRBJ2-2 | - | 14 | TRBV5-1 | - | TGCGCCAGCAGCAAGACTACCCCCGAGTGGGAGCTGTTTTTT | CASSKTTPEWELFF
TRBJ2-5 | TRBD2 | 15 | TRBV5-1 | once | TGCGCCAGCAGCTACCTAGCGGGAGGGGGCCAGACCCAGTACTTC | CASSYLAGGGQTQYF
TRBJ1-4 | - | 15 | TRBV7-9 | - | TGTGCCAGCAGCTTTTGGGGGGCCGAGATTGAAAAACTGTTTTTT | CASSFWGAEIEKLFF
TRBJ1-5 | TRBD1 | 13 | TRBV6-5 | - | TGTGCCAGCAGTAACAGGGGTAGCGAGCCCCAGCATTTT | CASSNRGSEPQHF
TRBJ2-2 | TRBD2 | 16 | TRBV28 | - | TGTGCCAGCAGTCCTAGCGGGGACTCCTCGCCCGGGGAGCTGTTTTTT | CASSPSGDSSPGELFF
TRBJ2-5 | - | 12 | TRBV7-9 | - | TGTGCCAGCACACCGGACACTACGTCCCAGTACTTC | CASTPDTTSQYF
TRBJ2-7 | TRBD1 | 14 | TRBV6-6 | - | TGTGCCAGCAGCTATAGGGACAGGGGTTACGAGCAGTACTTC | CASSYRDRGYEQYF
TRBJ2-2 | TRBD2 | 15 | TRBV11-2 | once | TGTGCCAGCACCGAAGGGACTAGACGGACCGGGGAGCTGTTTTTT | CASTEGTRRTGELFF
TRBJ1-1 | - | 13 | TRBV5-1 | - | TGCGCCAGCAGGCGGGCGGAAAACACTGAAGCTTTCTTT | CASRRAENTEAFF
TRBJ1-2 | - | 13 | TRBV19 | - | TGTGCCAGTAGTACCCCGGGGCTCTATGGCTACACCTTC | CASSTPGLYGYTF
TRBJ1-5 | - | 14 | TRBV7-2 | - | TGTGCCAGCAGCTTAGAAAGGGGTTTTAAGCCCCAGCATTTT | CASSLERGFKPQHF
TRBJ2-7 | TRBD2 | 17 | TRBV5-1 | once | TGCGCCAGCAGCTTATCACTTAGCGGGAGCCCTGCCTACGAGCAGTACTTC | CASSLSLSGSPAYEQYF
TRBJ2-3 | TRBD2 | 14 | TRBV7-9 | once | TGTGCCAGCCTCCTGGGAGGGTTCCAAGATACGCAGTATTTT | CASLLGGFQDTQYF
TRBJ2-5 | - | 13 | TRBV9 | - | TGTGCCAGCAGCGTAGTTAGGTTAGAGACCCAGTACTTC | CASSVVRLETQYF
TRBJ2-1 | TRBD2 | 15 | TRBV9 | - | TGTGCCAGCAGCGTAGGCCTAGCGGCCTACAATGAGCAGTTCTTC | CASSVGLAAYNEQFF